These 15 T cell receptor beta chains came from one sample sequenced in a study of T cell responses to AZD1222 COVID-19 vaccine. Sequenced by immunoSEQ multiplex PCR; TCRdb stores in-frame clones only, minus some. The table records 70,000 to 95,000 clones, more than 75% of them present only once. Material: peripheral blood, obtained on day 0 of MenACWY control vaccination. The receptors originated from an adult in good health.

This clone was seen once. The gene calls are TRBV25-1 and TRBJ2-5; TRBD2 is a possible D gene (5 bases). Germline CDR1 and CDR2: MGHDK and SYGVNS. There are 13 residues in the CDR3. Between the trimmed V and J ends, which lost 7 bases and 5 bases, there was a span of 14 bases. Here the CDR3 DNA reads TGTGCCAGCATCCGCGACTACGGGGAGACCCAGTACTTC. Its protein product is CASIRDYGETQYF.

This clone was detected once. The J gene is TRBJ2-1, the V gene TRBV3-1 (or the pseudogene TRBV3-2); 12 bases are shared with TRBD2. With 1 base clipped from V and 7 bases from J, the junction kept 14 bases outside the gene matches. Germline CDR1 reads LGHDT; CDR2 reads YNNKEL (reference sequence). The CDR3 spans 19 residues. CDR3 DNA: TGTGCCAGCAGCCAAGTTCCAAAGGGGCTAGCGGGAGGGAATAATGAGCAGTTCTTC. This codes for CASSQVPKGLAGGNNEQFF.

This chain joins TRBV6-6 and TRBJ1-4, with 7 positions matching TRBD1. The CDR3 spans 15 residues. Trimming cost V 8 bases and J 8 bases; bases outside gene matches: 14. The germline gives CDR1 MNHNY, CDR2 SVGAGI (reference sequence). The CDR3 coding sequence is TGTGCCAGCGGAAGGGGACAGAAGGATGGGGAAAAACTGTTTTTT. This sequence encodes CASGRGQKDGEKLFF.

This sequence joins TRBV20-1 and TRBJ1-1, with a tentative D call TRBD1 (5 bases). This CDR3 contains 10 residues. CDR1 and CDR2 from the germline V gene are DFQATT and SNEGSKA (reference sequence). V shed 5 bases and J shed 6 bases, with 7 bases lying between them. DNA for the CDR3: TGCAGTGCTGGGGGACCTGAAGCTTTCTTT. This sequence encodes CSAGGPEAFF.

The chain couples TRBV30 to TRBJ1-2; D remains unclear. Germline V gene lookup returns CDR1 GTSNPN and CDR2 SVGIG (reference sequence). The CDR3 spans 12 residues. V dropped 8 bases and J dropped 4 bases, with 14 bases sitting between them. The CDR3 coding sequence is TGTGCCCTAACGCGGGGTGTCTATGGCTACACCTTC. Translated: CALTRGVYGYTF.

The chain recombines TRBV20-1 with TRBJ1-2; a weak D match, TRBD1 (5 bases). The V end was cut by 6 bases, the J end by 5 bases, with 10 bases between. The CDR3 is 11 amino acids. Germline V lookup: CDR1 DFQATT, CDR2 SNEGSKA (reference sequence). This CDR3 reads CSASRGYGYTF. The DNA for the CDR3 is TGCAGTGCCTCGAGGGGTTATGGCTACACCTTC.

This chain links TRBV14 with TRBJ2-1; tentatively, D is TRBD1 (5 bases). The length of the CDR3 is 16 residues. CDR1 is SGHDN, CDR2 FVKESK, per germline. The germline V and J ends were trimmed by 4 bases and 2 bases, with 15 bases remaining between them. This chain's CDR3 is CASSRLRERPYNEQFF. The DNA of the CDR3 is TGTGCCAGCAGCCGGCTCAGGGAAAGGCCCTACAATGAGCAGTTCTTC.

The chain carries TRBV10-3 and TRBJ1-5, with D possibly TRBD1 on 6 matching bases. This CDR3 has 14 residues. Trimming took off 4 bases at V and 6 bases at J, with 13 bases between the two ends. Germline loops: CDR1 ENHRY, CDR2 SYGVKD. CDR3 region: CAISVEQGSQPQHF. The CDR3 DNA follows: TGTGCCATCAGTGTGGAACAGGGCAGTCAGCCCCAGCATTTT.

The J gene is TRBJ2-7, the V gene TRBV19; the D is unclear. Per germline, CDR1 LNHDA and CDR2 SQIVND (reference sequence). CDR3 size: 15 residues. V lost 3 bases, J lost 2 bases, and 14 bases lay in between. DNA of the CDR3: TGTGCCAGTAGTATTGGTAGGAGAGACACCTACGAGCAGTACTTC. Amino acid sequence: CASSIGRRDTYEQYF.

The V and J genes are TRBV10-1 and TRBJ2-1, with D unresolved. This CDR3 comprises 13 residues. V gave up 1 base and J gave up 5 bases, with 6 bases separating them. Germline V gene sequence: CDR1 WNHNN, CDR2 SYGVQD (reference sequence). This chain's CDR3 is CASSELDDNEQFF. DNA for the CDR3: TGCGCCAGCAGTGAGTTGGACGACAATGAGCAGTTCTTC.

The rearrangement joins TRBV6-5 to TRBJ1-3; D ambiguous. CDR1 MNHEY and CDR2 SVGAGI come from the germline V gene. The CDR3 has 13 amino acids. V was clipped by 0 bases and J by 4 bases, with 4 bases between them. The CDR3 DNA reads TGTGCCAGCAGTTACTCCGGAGGAAACACCATATATTTT. The encoded protein is CASSYSGGNTIYF.

The chain is built from TRBV28 and TRBJ2-2; 9 positions agree with TRBD1. The CDR3 loop spans 15 amino acids. V shed 7 bases, J shed 1 base, and the junction held 4 bases outside the gene matches. Looked up from germline, CDR1 is MDHEN and CDR2 is SYDVKM. The CDR3 region has the DNA TGTGCCAGCAAACCGGGACAGGGGAACACCGGGGAGCTGTTTTTT. It encodes CASKPGQGNTGELFF.

CDR3 nucleotide sequence: TGCAGCGTTGGGGGACAGGGATGGAACACTGAAGCTTTCTTT. Its protein product is CSVGGQGWNTEAFF. The chain links TRBV29-1 to TRBJ1-1, with 9 bases identical to TRBD1. Trimming at V came to 4 bases and at J to 1 base, leaving 4 bases not matched to a gene. Per germline, CDR1 SQVTM and CDR2 ANQGSEA. This CDR3 has 14 amino acids.

This chain joins TRBV6-5 and TRBJ1-6; D perhaps matches TRBD1 (6 bases). There are 14 residues in the CDR3. Trimming removed 3 bases from V and 7 bases from J, with 10 bases in between. Per the germline V gene, CDR1 is MNHEY and CDR2 is SVGAGI. CDR3 sequence reads: CASSYGQGNSPLHF. For the CDR3, the DNA is TGTGCCAGCAGTTATGGGCAGGGGAATTCACCCCTCCACTTT.

V gene TRBV15 combines with J gene TRBJ1-1, with D uncertain. Germline values: CDR1 LNHNV, CDR2 YYDKDF (reference sequence). The CDR3 runs 12 residues. Trimming cost V 5 bases and J 7 bases, with 11 bases left between them. CDR3 in DNA: TGTGCCACCAGCCGGACGCAAGTTGAAGCTTTCTTT. This codes for CATSRTQVEAFF. Full variable domain (rest looked up from reference TRBV15 and TRBJ1-1): DAMVIQNPRYQVTQFGKPVTLSCSQTLNHNVMYWYQQKSSQAPKLLFHYYDKDFNNEADTPDNFQSRRPNTSFCFLDIRSPGLGDTAMYLCATSRTQVEAFFGQGTRLTVV.